The 10 T cell receptor beta chains below were found in one sample sequenced in a study of cytomegalovirus exposure and HLA in healthy donors. Use of 60 Vbeta and 13 Jbeta primers characterized the PCR. Data came from immunoSEQ multiplex PCR; TCRdb stores just in-frame clones and leaves some out. The sample shows some 140,000 clones, around 80% of them seen only once. The sequenced sample was PBMCs. The source is a man aged 25-40 years in good health.

As concerns this clone: Mismatch with germline at one junction end may stem from a read error. This chain connects TRBV14 to TRBJ1-2, with 7 bases that match TRBD1. Germline CDR1 is SGHDN and CDR2 is FVKESK. The CDR3 is 18 amino acids. CDR3 in amino acids: CASRQGGYSVLQGNGYTF. CDR3 in DNA: TGTGCCAGCAGGCAAGGAGGGTATTCGGTGTTACAGGGGAACGGCTACACCTTC.

The sample holds one count of this clone. This CDR3 is also generated by other DNA sequences in the sample. V is TRBV29-1 and J is TRBJ2-3; 7 bases agree with TRBD2. Unmatched junction bases numbered 3, after V lost 3 bases and J lost 0 bases. The CDR3 extends over 14 amino acids. CDR1 is SQVTM, CDR2 ANQGSEA, per germline. The CDR3 is CSVEAGASTDTQYF. The CDR3, as DNA: TGCAGCGTTGAGGCGGGAGCGAGCACAGATACGCAGTATTTT.

The V gene is TRBV27, the J gene TRBJ2-7; 7 nucleotides line up with TRBD1. Losses at the gene ends were 3 bases for V and 2 bases for J; bases not matched to a gene: 4. This CDR3 has 14 residues. Germline CDR1 and CDR2: MNHEY and SMNVEV (reference sequence). The CDR3 bases are TGTGCCAGCAGTTTTAGGACAGGTACCTACGAGCAGTACTTC. Its translation is CASSFRTGTYEQYF.

V and J are TRBV4-1 and TRBJ2-1; 8 nucleotides align to TRBD2. V gave up 1 base and J gave up 7 bases; unmatched junction bases: 6. Per germline, CDR1 MGHRA and CDR2 YSYEKL. This CDR3 has 15 amino acids. CDR3 amino acids: CASSQVGRAGNEQFF. CDR3 in DNA: TGCGCCAGCAGCCAAGTCGGGAGGGCCGGGAATGAGCAGTTCTTC.

The chain combines TRBV5-1 with TRBJ2-1; 13 nucleotides line up with TRBD2. CDR3 size: 13 residues. Germline values: CDR1 SGHRS, CDR2 YFSETQ. J was trimmed by 6 bases and V by 7 bases; bases with no gene match: 1. In DNA form, the CDR3 reads TGCGCCAGCCGGACTAGCGGGGGCAATGAGCAGTTCTTC. Its protein is CASRTSGGNEQFF.

The V and J genes are TRBV5-4 and TRBJ2-5, with D maybe TRBD2 (7 bases). There are 14 residues in the CDR3. The germline V gene has CDR1 SGHNT and CDR2 YYREEE (reference sequence). Trimming took off 4 bases at V and 9 bases at J, with 19 bases between the two ends. The CDR3 reads CASSPGGPQSAQYF. The DNA for the CDR3 is TGTGCCAGCAGCCCCGGGGGGCCGCAGTCGGCCCAGTACTTC.

V gene TRBV30 combines with J gene TRBJ2-5; the D gene is possibly TRBD1 (5 bases). Germline values: CDR1 GTSNPN, CDR2 SVGIG (reference sequence). V lost 1 base to trimming and J lost 6 bases, with 9 bases between them. CDR3 length: 12 amino acids. The CDR3 sequence: CAWSARAKTQYF. The CDR3 nucleotides read TGTGCCTGGAGTGCCAGGGCCAAGACCCAGTACTTC.

This clone was picked up a small number of times. The genes are TRBV28 and TRBJ1-5; a weak D match, TRBD1 (5 bases). Trimming cost V 6 bases and J 8 bases, with 11 bases left between them. The germline V gene encodes CDR1 MDHEN and CDR2 SYDVKM. The CDR3 loop spans 12 amino acids. DNA of the CDR3: TGTGCCAGCAGCCGGGGGTTGGAGCCCCAGCATTTT. Amino acid sequence: CASSRGLEPQHF.

This clone showed up just a few times. The chain employs TRBV5-5 and TRBJ2-7, with TRBD1 as a possible D gene (5 bases). This CDR3 is built from 14 residues. Trimming shortened V by 2 bases and J by 5 bases, and 14 bases separated the two germline ends. The germline V gene has CDR1 SGHKS and CDR2 YYEKEE (reference sequence). CDR3 bases: TGTGCCAGCAGCTTCGCGACAGAGGTCGACGAGCAGTACTTC. Its translation is CASSFATEVDEQYF.

V usage is TRBV11-2 and J usage is TRBJ2-1; 8 bases line up with TRBD2. The CDR3 sequence is 15 residues long. V lost 3 bases to trimming and J lost 3 bases; unmatched junction nucleotides: 4. Germline CDR1 reads SGHAT; CDR2 reads FQNNGV. CDR3 sequence (DNA): TGTGCCAGCAGCTTTGCGGCGGGAGGCTACAATGAGCAGTTCTTC. Its protein product is CASSFAAGGYNEQFF. Filled out from reference TRBV11-2 and TRBJ2-1, the complete variable domain reads EAGVAQSPRYKIIEKRQSVAFWCNPISGHATLYWYQQILGQGPKLLIQFQNNGVVDDSQLPKDRFSAERLKGVDSTLKIQPAKLEDSAVYLCASSFAAGGYNEQFFGPGTRLTVL.